This T cell receptor beta chain was found in a study of blood T cell repertoires in COVID-19 (dated by TCRdb to the early 2020s). A note on the overall study: The collaborator samples originated in the United States, Italy and Spain and spanned the acute and convalescent phases of COVID-19. The prospective study material was composed of cDNA or gDNA derived from T cells, B-cell-depleted T cells, or PBMCs. The dataset comprised deeply sampled blood TCRbeta repertoires from subjects exposed to, actively infected with, or recovered from COVID-19. The repertoires were released in a freely available public database intended as a resource for research on the immune response to SARS-CoV-2. Samples came from the ongoing ImmuneRACE study (first 160 participants) plus 1,254 subjects from 6 global collaborators. Sample metadata almost always included a de-identified subject ID, COVID-19 status, age in years and sex. Where available, HLA class I and class II types were obtained from metadata supplied by the sample provider rather than from assay-based typing. What the authors observed across the whole study: How much clinical and demographic metadata was included differed by source and by participant, and the metadata was provided uncurated.

V is clipped by 1 base and J by 8 bases, and the sequence between their germline boundaries is 12 bases long. CDR1 and CDR2 (LNHDA, SQIVND) derive from the germline V gene (reference sequence). The CDR3, cysteine through phenylalanine, is 14 amino acids long. Only CDR3 DNA is held: 42 bases, read in frame from base 1. A note on this clone: It lacks a known antigen. Base qualities are not provided; no much larger clone lies one nucleotide away.

TCRbeta CDR3 regions were amplified from genomic DNA using the immunoSEQ Assay, a bias-controlled multiplex PCR. Processing in the source paper ran as follows. Within the assay, amplification of reference gene primers was used to estimate how many nucleated cells each sample contained. Sequence reads were collapsed and filtered to measure the absolute abundance of every unique TCRbeta CDR3 rearrangement. For each sample, productive Simpson clonality was calculated as the square root of Simpson's diversity index across productive rearrangements. The source is immuneACCESS, and TCRdb retained only in-frame sequences with V and J called. Part of the clones is not carried over; for the studies checked, unresolved V genes explain less than half of this, and the remainder is unexplained. V, J and clone size are taken as reported in that table, and D and trimming were inferred from the DNA itself. The sample profile shows a few hundred thousand clones; more than 75% of them were found once. Over 0.95% of the sample is in the top ten clones.

Each collaborating institution followed its own protocols to collect whole blood in K2EDTA tubes. Collaborator samples were shipped for TCRbeta analysis as frozen whole blood, isolated PBMCs, or DNA extracted from either sample type. The chain links TRBV19 with TRBJ2-1; the D gene assignment is ambiguous. Sample: peripheral blood. This receptor was taken from a human donor with acute or convalescent COVID-19. The donor label of this sample is uncertain. The CDR3 protein is CASSIVASGHEQFF. The bases read TGTGCCAGTAGTATAGTGGCTTCTGGTCATGAGCAGTTCTTC.